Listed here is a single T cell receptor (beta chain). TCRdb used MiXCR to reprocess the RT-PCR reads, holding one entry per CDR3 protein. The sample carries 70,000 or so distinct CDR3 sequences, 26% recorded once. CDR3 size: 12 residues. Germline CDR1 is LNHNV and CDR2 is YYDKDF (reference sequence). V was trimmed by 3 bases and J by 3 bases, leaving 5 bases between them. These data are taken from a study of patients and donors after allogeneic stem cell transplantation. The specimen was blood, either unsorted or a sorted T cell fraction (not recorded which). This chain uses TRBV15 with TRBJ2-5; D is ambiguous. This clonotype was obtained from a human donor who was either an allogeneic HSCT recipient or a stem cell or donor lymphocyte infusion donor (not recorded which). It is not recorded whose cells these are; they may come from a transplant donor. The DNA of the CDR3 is TGTGCCACCAGCAGCCCGAAAGAGACCCAGTACTTC. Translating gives CATSSPKETQYF.